The rows below give T cell receptor beta chains drawn from one sample of a study of blood T cell repertoires in COVID-19. Clones were sequenced by immunoSEQ multiplex PCR, and TCRdb holds only the in-frame ones, with some missing. The sample contains hundreds of thousands of clones, approximately 88% of which appear only once. The sample comprised peripheral blood. Source of these receptors: a woman in her 30s with COVID-19, enrolled during active disease. The conserved cysteine and the conserved F or W are not part of the CDR3 here. D genes are given only for firm matches. Not every row has a clone size; where given, it reads once, few, many or a size class.

size: NA
D: NA
J: TRBJ1-6
V: TRBV18
length: 18
CDR3: ASSLRRTGIGNQHGSPLH

size: NA
D: TRBD1
J: TRBJ2-4
V: TRBV5-4
length: 12
CDR3: ASSATGGKNIQY

size: NA
D: TRBD1
J: TRBJ2-1
V: TRBV4-1
length: 15
CDR3: ASSQGDRGPSYNEQF

size: NA
D: TRBD1
J: TRBJ2-1
V: TRBV3-1/TRBV3-2
length: 14
CDR3: ASSHTGTGPYNEQF

size: few
D: NA
J: TRBJ1-1
V: TRBV10-3
length: 11
CDR3: AISTTGNTEAF

size: NA
D: TRBD2
J: TRBJ2-2
V: TRBV4-1
length: 13
CDR3: ASSQGAGETGELF

size: NA
D: NA
J: TRBJ2-7
V: TRBV28
length: 14
CDR3: ASSLSLGAGTYEQY

size: NA
D: TRBD2
J: TRBJ2-5
V: TRBV5-4
length: 13
CDR3: ASSPQAREEQTQY

size: NA
D: NA
J: TRBJ1-1
V: TRBV28
length: 14
CDR3: ASSLSRQGLNTEAF

size: NA
D: TRBD2
J: TRBJ2-1
V: TRBV7-6
length: 14
CDR3: ASSLAVLAGYNEQF

size: NA
D: TRBD2
J: TRBJ2-1
V: TRBV30
length: 13
CDR3: AWSLGSGNNNEQF

size: few
D: NA
J: TRBJ1-5
V: TRBV19
length: 12
CDR3: ASTSAGNNQPQH

size: NA
D: NA
J: TRBJ2-7
V: TRBV7-8
length: 9
CDR3: ASSLSFEQY

size: NA
D: TRBD2
J: TRBJ2-2
V: TRBV4-3
length: 16
CDR3: ASPAPVYEREITGELF

size: NA
D: NA
J: TRBJ2-1
V: TRBV5-1
length: 10
CDR3: ASSLTSREQF

size: NA
D: NA
J: TRBJ2-5
V: TRBV2
length: 10
CDR3: ASTGTQLAQY

size: NA
D: NA
J: TRBJ1-2
V: TRBV9
length: 12
CDR3: ASQSTPGPYGYT

size: NA
D: NA
J: TRBJ1-5
V: TRBV15
length: 13
CDR3: ATSPEAGGNQPQH

size: NA
D: NA
J: TRBJ2-1
V: TRBV7-6
length: 14
CDR3: ASSPSPREDYNEQF

size: NA
D: TRBD2
J: TRBJ2-2
V: TRBV10-3
length: 14
CDR3: AISLSAGENTGELF

size: NA
D: TRBD2
J: TRBJ2-3
V: TRBV28
length: 12
CDR3: ASTPSGGADTQY

size: NA
D: NA
J: TRBJ2-1
V: TRBV5-6
length: 9
CDR3: ASSLFNEQF

size: NA
D: NA
J: TRBJ2-2
V: TRBV7-2
length: 13
CDR3: ASSPPGGGGGELF

size: NA
D: TRBD2
J: TRBJ2-7
V: TRBV7-2
length: 13
CDR3: ASSLGSGETYEQY

size: NA
D: TRBD1
J: TRBJ1-2
V: TRBV9
length: 13
CDR3: ASSGIGGTAYGYT

size: NA
D: TRBD2
J: TRBJ2-2
V: TRBV7-9
length: 15
CDR3: ASSPRGGRDGTGELF

size: NA
D: NA
J: TRBJ2-3
V: TRBV18
length: 13
CDR3: ASSPLRGGTDTQY

size: once
D: NA
J: TRBJ1-6
V: TRBV6-1
length: 16
CDR3: ASSEAALITGRNSPLH

size: NA
D: TRBD1
J: TRBJ1-1
V: TRBV6-5
length: 13
CDR3: ASSPATGVGTEAF

size: NA
D: TRBD1
J: TRBJ2-3
V: TRBV10-1
length: 12
CDR3: ASSEYRGQDTQY

size: NA
D: TRBD1
J: TRBJ2-1
V: TRBV4-3
length: 14
CDR3: ASSQEFTGGYNEQF

size: once
D: NA
J: TRBJ2-1
V: TRBV30
length: 13
CDR3: AWSVQQGNYNEQF

size: NA
D: TRBD2
J: TRBJ2-7
V: TRBV5-8
length: 13
CDR3: ASSQYGTSGGEQY

size: NA
D: TRBD1
J: TRBJ1-6
V: TRBV11-2
length: 14
CDR3: ASSDAGGSYNSPLH

size: once
D: TRBD1
J: TRBJ1-6
V: TRBV28
length: 14
CDR3: ASRPTGVGNNSPLH

size: NA
D: NA
J: TRBJ2-7
V: TRBV5-1
length: 13
CDR3: ASSPPLTGSYEQY

size: NA
D: TRBD1
J: TRBJ2-4
V: TRBV19
length: 14
CDR3: ASSSQGDRGWNIQY

size: NA
D: TRBD2
J: TRBJ2-3
V: TRBV2
length: 16
CDR3: ASSEAGTSGGKVDTQY

size: few
D: NA
J: TRBJ2-1
V: TRBV27
length: 14
CDR3: ASSSLAGGGPHEQF

size: NA
D: NA
J: TRBJ2-3
V: TRBV6-1
length: 10
CDR3: ASSEFRDTQY

size: NA
D: NA
J: TRBJ1-2
V: TRBV5-4
length: 14
CDR3: ASTPSRTTSLNGYT

size: NA
D: TRBD2
J: TRBJ2-3
V: TRBV7-2
length: 15
CDR3: ASSPQQRGAGTDTQY

size: NA
D: NA
J: TRBJ1-2
V: TRBV11-2
length: 11
CDR3: ASSPESGKGYT

size: NA
D: NA
J: TRBJ2-2
V: TRBV5-6
length: 11
CDR3: ASSLEPTGELF

size: NA
D: NA
J: TRBJ1-4
V: TRBV19
length: 13
CDR3: ASSMQGATNEKLF

size: once
D: NA
J: TRBJ1-6
V: TRBV5-1
length: 13
CDR3: ASSLEQAPHSPLH

size: NA
D: NA
J: TRBJ1-3
V: TRBV28
length: 15
CDR3: ASSFFARSSSGNTIY

size: NA
D: TRBD2
J: TRBJ2-5
V: TRBV5-4
length: 13
CDR3: ASTGLAGGMETQY

size: NA
D: TRBD1
J: TRBJ1-1
V: TRBV2
length: 11
CDR3: ASRPGQVTPAF

size: NA
D: NA
J: TRBJ1-1
V: TRBV27
length: 12
CDR3: ASKLAGMNTEAF

size: NA
D: TRBD1
J: TRBJ1-4
V: TRBV7-2
length: 12
CDR3: ASSSDRGLEKLF

size: NA
D: NA
J: TRBJ2-5
V: TRBV12-3/TRBV12-4
length: 11
CDR3: ASSLLGGETQY

size: NA
D: TRBD1
J: TRBJ1-2
V: TRBV11-2
length: 13
CDR3: ASSLGPTGFPGYT

size: NA
D: NA
J: TRBJ1-3
V: TRBV7-6
length: 13
CDR3: ASSPSTVSGNTIY